The 2 T cell receptor beta chains below all came from one sample that was sequenced in a study of shared clonotypes between healthy human individuals. This table comes from immunoSEQ multiplex PCR, and its TCRdb copy is limited to in-frame clones, with some not included. The table includes approximately 640,000 clones, 80% to 95% detected once. The sample taken for sequencing was memory CD8+ T cells from PBMCs. Subset denoted: CD45RO+ cells pooled with CCR7-negative TemRA cells. The receptors here all came from a man in his late teens or twenties in good health. Some clones in this sample may be carry-over from other donors' samples.

This chain uses TRBV15 with TRBJ2-5, with D perhaps matching TRBD2 (6 bases). The J call is doubtful: the DNA matches TRBJ2-7 better. CDR1 is LNHNV, CDR2 YYDKDF, per germline (reference sequence). The CDR3 is 14 amino acids. CDR3 nucleotide sequence: TGTGCCACCAGCAGGGCGGACGGGGGCTACGAGCAGTACTTC. Translated: CATSRADGGYEQYF.

This rearrangement joins TRBV7-9 to TRBJ1-4; TRBD1 matches at 7 bases. Losses at the gene ends were 4 bases for V and 8 bases for J; bases not matched to a gene: 10. The CDR3 extends over 15 amino acids. Germline loops: CDR1 SEHNR, CDR2 FQNEAQ (reference sequence). CDR3 sequence (DNA): TGTGCCAGCAGCTCGCCGACAGGGAGACTCGAAAAACTGTTTTTT. This sequence encodes CASSSPTGRLEKLFF.